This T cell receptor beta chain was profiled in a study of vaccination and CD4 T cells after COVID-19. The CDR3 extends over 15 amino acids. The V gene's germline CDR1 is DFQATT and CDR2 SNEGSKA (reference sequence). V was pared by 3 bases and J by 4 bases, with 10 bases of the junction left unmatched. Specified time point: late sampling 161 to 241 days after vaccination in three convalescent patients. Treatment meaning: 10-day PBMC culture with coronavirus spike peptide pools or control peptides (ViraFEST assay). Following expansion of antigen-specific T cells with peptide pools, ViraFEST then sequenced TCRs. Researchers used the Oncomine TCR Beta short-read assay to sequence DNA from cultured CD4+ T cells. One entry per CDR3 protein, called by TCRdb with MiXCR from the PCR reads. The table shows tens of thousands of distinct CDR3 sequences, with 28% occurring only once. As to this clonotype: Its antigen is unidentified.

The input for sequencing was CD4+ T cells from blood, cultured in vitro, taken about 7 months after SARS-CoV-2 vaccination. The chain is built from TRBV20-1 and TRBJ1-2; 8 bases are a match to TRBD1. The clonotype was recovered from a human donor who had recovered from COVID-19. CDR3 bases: TGCAGTGCTAGCCCCGGGACAGGAGTCGCCTATGGCTACACCTTC. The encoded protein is CSASPGTGVAYGYTF.